These T cell receptor beta chains were read from a single sample in a study of early T cells in non-severe SARS-CoV-2 infection. TCRdb reprocessed the 5' RACE reads with MiXCR, giving one entry per CDR3 protein. The data show some 38,000 distinct CDR3 sequences, around 4.6% seen once. The sequenced sample was whole blood. Every receptor here comes from an adult who was a healthcare worker with PCR-confirmed SARS-CoV-2 infection or an uninfected control (not recorded which). Each CDR3 is given with its conserved first and last residue. The D gene is left open where the match is weak. The size of a clone is reported for some rows only, either as once, few or many, or as a class for expanded clones.

D gene: .
clone size: many
J gene: TRBJ2-5
V gene: TRBV5-1
CDR3 DNA: TGCGCCAGCAGCCGGGACTCAGATAAAGAGACCCAGTACTTC
CDR3 protein: CASSRDSDKETQYF

D gene: .
clone size: many
J gene: TRBJ2-5
V gene: TRBV5-1
CDR3 DNA: TGCGCCAGCAGCCCTTTCAGGGGTCCCGAAGAGACCCAGTACTTC
CDR3 protein: CASSPFRGPEETQYF

D gene: TRBD2
clone size: many
J gene: TRBJ2-7
V gene: TRBV11-2
CDR3 DNA: TGTGCCAGCAGCTTAGATCCAGCGGGGACCTACGAGCAGTACTTC
CDR3 protein: CASSLDPAGTYEQYF

D gene: .
clone size: .
J gene: TRBJ2-2
V gene: TRBV4-1
CDR3 DNA: TGCGCCAGCAGCCAAGAGTTTGGGATCTCTACCGGGGAGCTGTTTTTT
CDR3 protein: CASSQEFGISTGELFF

D gene: .
clone size: few
J gene: TRBJ2-6
V gene: TRBV4-2
CDR3 DNA: TGTGCCAGCAGCCAAGCTCGGGCCCATCTCCCTGGGGCCAACGTCCTGACTTTC
CDR3 protein: CASSQARAHLPGANVLTF

D gene: TRBD2
clone size: many
J gene: TRBJ2-7
V gene: TRBV7-9
CDR3 DNA: TGTGCCAGCAGCCCACTACCGAGCGGGGGACATAACTACGAGCAGTACTTC
CDR3 protein: CASSPLPSGGHNYEQYF

D gene: .
clone size: many
J gene: TRBJ1-5
V gene: TRBV27
CDR3 DNA: TGTGCCAGCGGGCAGCGCGGGGTCGGGCCCCAGCATTTT
CDR3 protein: CASGQRGVGPQHF

D gene: .
clone size: .
J gene: TRBJ1-6
V gene: TRBV5-4
CDR3 DNA: TGTGCCAGCAGCTATATGACACCTTTTTCACCCCTCCACTTT
CDR3 protein: CASSYMTPFSPLHF

D gene: .
clone size: many
J gene: TRBJ2-7
V gene: TRBV30
CDR3 DNA: TGTGCCTGCCTACAGGGCGCGTCCTACGAGCAGTACTTC
CDR3 protein: CACLQGASYEQYF

D gene: .
clone size: .
J gene: TRBJ1-1
V gene: TRBV5-1
CDR3 DNA: TGCGCCAGCAGCTCGACAGTCATGAACACTGAAGCTTTCTTT
CDR3 protein: CASSSTVMNTEAFF

D gene: TRBD1
clone size: many
J gene: TRBJ1-1
V gene: TRBV29-1
CDR3 DNA: TGCAGCGTTGAAGTACAGGGGGCGAACACTGAAGCTTTCTTT
CDR3 protein: CSVEVQGANTEAFF

D gene: .
clone size: many
J gene: TRBJ1-4
V gene: TRBV30
CDR3 DNA: TGTGCCTGGAGTGTTACAGGCGTAAAATTGTTTTTT
CDR3 protein: CAWSVTGVKLFF

D gene: TRBD2
clone size: many
J gene: TRBJ2-1
V gene: TRBV12-3/TRBV12-4
CDR3 DNA: TGTGCCAGCAGTTTGGTGGGGGGGTACCAGTTCTTC
CDR3 protein: CASSLVGGYQFF

D gene: .
clone size: many
J gene: TRBJ1-5
V gene: TRBV20-1
CDR3 DNA: TGCAGTGCTATGACTGACCCCAGATCGGCGCCCCAGCATTTT
CDR3 protein: CSAMTDPRSAPQHF

D gene: .
clone size: many
J gene: TRBJ2-7
V gene: TRBV12-5
CDR3 DNA: TGTGCTAGTGGTTTAGGACACACCTACGAGCAGTACTTC
CDR3 protein: CASGLGHTYEQYF

D gene: .
clone size: many
J gene: TRBJ2-2
V gene: TRBV19
CDR3 DNA: TGTGCCAGTAGTGGACAGAACACCGGGGAGCTGTTTTTT
CDR3 protein: CASSGQNTGELFF

D gene: .
clone size: many
J gene: TRBJ2-2
V gene: TRBV11-2
CDR3 DNA: TGTGCCAGCAGCGACAGGATTGCCGGGGAGCTGTTTTTT
CDR3 protein: CASSDRIAGELFF

D gene: .
clone size: many
J gene: TRBJ1-2
V gene: TRBV7-9
CDR3 DNA: TGTGCCAGCACCCTAGACATTAGCTATGGCTACACCTTC
CDR3 protein: CASTLDISYGYTF

D gene: .
clone size: many
J gene: TRBJ2-3
V gene: TRBV20-1
CDR3 DNA: TGCAGTGCTAGAGAACATAGCGCCGCAGATACGCAGTATTTT
CDR3 protein: CSAREHSAADTQYF

D gene: .
clone size: many
J gene: TRBJ2-7
V gene: TRBV9
CDR3 DNA: TGTGCCAGCAGCCCCCAGGCGAGGGGGGAGCAGTACTTC
CDR3 protein: CASSPQARGEQYF

D gene: TRBD1
clone size: many
J gene: TRBJ2-3
V gene: TRBV6-5
CDR3 DNA: TGTGCCACCCAACCTGTAAGCCCTAAGACAGGGTCCACAGATACGCAGTATTTT
CDR3 protein: CATQPVSPKTGSTDTQYF

D gene: TRBD1
clone size: many
J gene: TRBJ2-3
V gene: TRBV19
CDR3 DNA: TGTGCCAGTAGCCACAGGGGGAGCACGGCAGATACGCAGTATTTT
CDR3 protein: CASSHRGSTADTQYF

D gene: .
clone size: many
J gene: TRBJ2-3
V gene: TRBV5-4
CDR3 DNA: TGTGCCAGCAGCCCATCAAAGGACAGCAAGTACACAGATACGCAGTATTTT
CDR3 protein: CASSPSKDSKYTDTQYF

D gene: .
clone size: many
J gene: TRBJ2-1
V gene: TRBV7-3
CDR3 DNA: TGTGCCAGCAGCTCCTCCCCGCGGTCCCCCCGCAATGAGCAGTTCTTC
CDR3 protein: CASSSSPRSPRNEQFF

D gene: .
clone size: many
J gene: TRBJ1-1
V gene: TRBV7-6
CDR3 DNA: TGTGCCAGCAGCTTAGGTGGTTCCACTGAAGCTTTCTTT
CDR3 protein: CASSLGGSTEAFF

D gene: TRBD2
clone size: many
J gene: TRBJ2-1
V gene: TRBV7-2
CDR3 DNA: TGTGCCAGCAGCTCCCTTGGGACTAGCGGGGGCGAGCAGTTCTTC
CDR3 protein: CASSSLGTSGGEQFF

D gene: .
clone size: many
J gene: TRBJ2-7
V gene: TRBV30
CDR3 DNA: TGTGCCTGGAGACCCGGGCTCAGTGGGGAGCAGTACTTC
CDR3 protein: CAWRPGLSGEQYF

D gene: .
clone size: many
J gene: TRBJ2-7
V gene: TRBV5-1
CDR3 DNA: TGCGCCAGCAGCGGAGCCTACGAGCAGTACTTC
CDR3 protein: CASSGAYEQYF

D gene: .
clone size: many
J gene: TRBJ2-1
V gene: TRBV11-2
CDR3 DNA: TGTGCCAGCTCAGGAAGGTTGTACAATGAGCAGTTCTTC
CDR3 protein: CASSGRLYNEQFF

D gene: .
clone size: many
J gene: TRBJ2-4
V gene: TRBV11-2
CDR3 DNA: TGTGCCAGCAGCAAAGACGGGGACATTCAGTACTTC
CDR3 protein: CASSKDGDIQYF

D gene: .
clone size: .
J gene: TRBJ2-4
V gene: TRBV11-2
CDR3 DNA: TGTGCCAGCAGCCCTCTACTACTAGCCAAAAACATTCAGTACTTC
CDR3 protein: CASSPLLLAKNIQYF

D gene: .
clone size: few
J gene: TRBJ1-1
V gene: TRBV10-3
CDR3 DNA: TGTGCCATCAGGCCCACGGGCACTGAAGCTTTCTTT
CDR3 protein: CAIRPTGTEAFF

D gene: TRBD2
clone size: few
J gene: TRBJ2-7
V gene: TRBV9
CDR3 DNA: TGTGCCAGCAGCCCCTCCAGCGGGGGTCTCTACGAGCAGTACTTC
CDR3 protein: CASSPSSGGLYEQYF

D gene: TRBD1
clone size: many
J gene: TRBJ1-1
V gene: TRBV2
CDR3 DNA: TGTGCCAGCACGCAGAAGGACAGGGGGCGCCTTTTCCGGAACACTGAAGCTTTCTTT
CDR3 protein: CASTQKDRGRLFRNTEAFF

D gene: .
clone size: many
J gene: TRBJ1-2
V gene: TRBV7-8
CDR3 DNA: TGTGCCAGCAGGACGAGAGGAGGACGGATCTACGGCTACACCTTC
CDR3 protein: CASRTRGGRIYGYTF

D gene: TRBD2
clone size: many
J gene: TRBJ2-1
V gene: TRBV3-1
CDR3 DNA: TGTGCCAGCAGCCAAGTTGCTAGCGGCGGTTACAATGAGCAGTTCTTC
CDR3 protein: CASSQVASGGYNEQFF

D gene: TRBD1
clone size: many
J gene: TRBJ1-6
V gene: TRBV20-1
CDR3 DNA: TGCAGTGCTACGGGACAGGCGGGCTCACCCCTCCACTTT
CDR3 protein: CSATGQAGSPLHF

D gene: .
clone size: .
J gene: TRBJ2-7
V gene: TRBV5-1
CDR3 DNA: TGCGCCAGCAGCAACTCATGGGAGCAGTACTTC
CDR3 protein: CASSNSWEQYF

D gene: .
clone size: many
J gene: TRBJ1-2
V gene: TRBV7-9
CDR3 DNA: TGTGCCAGCAGCCTAGGATCCTCCGGGAACTATGGCTACACCTTC
CDR3 protein: CASSLGSSGNYGYTF

D gene: .
clone size: few
J gene: TRBJ1-3
V gene: TRBV3-1
CDR3 DNA: TGTGCCAGCAGCCAAGCCTACCTAGGCGCGAGCTCTGAAAACACCATATATTTT
CDR3 protein: CASSQAYLGASSENTIYF

D gene: .
clone size: many
J gene: TRBJ1-4
V gene: TRBV14
CDR3 DNA: TGTGCCAGCAGCCCGGGTCACAATGAAAAACTGTTTTTT
CDR3 protein: CASSPGHNEKLFF

D gene: .
clone size: many
J gene: TRBJ2-1
V gene: TRBV7-9
CDR3 DNA: TGTGCCAGCAGCCCCCTCCAGGAGCAGTTCTTC
CDR3 protein: CASSPLQEQFF

D gene: .
clone size: .
J gene: TRBJ2-7
V gene: TRBV3-1
CDR3 DNA: TGTGCCAGCAGCTCATTAGAGGGGGAGCAGTACTTC
CDR3 protein: CASSSLEGEQYF

D gene: TRBD1
clone size: many
J gene: TRBJ1-1
V gene: TRBV3-1
CDR3 DNA: TGTGCCAGCAGCTCTCAGGGGGAGGGAACTGAAGCTTTCTTT
CDR3 protein: CASSSQGEGTEAFF

D gene: TRBD2
clone size: many
J gene: TRBJ2-1
V gene: TRBV5-1
CDR3 DNA: TGCGCCAGCAGGACGGGGGGGCCCTACAATGAGCAGTTCTTC
CDR3 protein: CASRTGGPYNEQFF

D gene: .
clone size: .
J gene: TRBJ2-1
V gene: TRBV5-1
CDR3 DNA: TGCGCCAGCAGGCTGGCGGGGGCCAACTACAATGAGCAGTTCTTC
CDR3 protein: CASRLAGANYNEQFF

D gene: .
clone size: .
J gene: TRBJ2-5
V gene: TRBV5-1
CDR3 DNA: TGCGCCAGCAGCTTGGGTGTTCAGGGGAAAGAGACCCAGTACTTC
CDR3 protein: CASSLGVQGKETQYF

D gene: .
clone size: many
J gene: TRBJ1-1
V gene: TRBV6-5
CDR3 DNA: TGTGCCAGCAGTTACTCGGGGCAGGGAGGAGCTGAAGCTTTCTTT
CDR3 protein: CASSYSGQGGAEAFF

D gene: TRBD1
clone size: many
J gene: TRBJ1-2
V gene: TRBV7-9
CDR3 DNA: TGTGCCAGCAGCCTGACAGGGCCTAACTATGGCTACACCTTC
CDR3 protein: CASSLTGPNYGYTF

D gene: .
clone size: .
J gene: TRBJ2-3
V gene: TRBV6-1
CDR3 DNA: TGTGCCAGCAGTGAATTGGATACGCAGTATTTT
CDR3 protein: CASSELDTQYF